Following are 31 T cell receptor beta chains from one sample sequenced in a study of T cells expressing NK-cell markers. Reprocessing the 5' RACE reads, TCRdb reports a single entry for every CDR3 protein and omits DNA. In total, the table holds over 120,000 distinct CDR3 sequences. The specimen was blood T cells: a sorted CD56 or NKG2C T cell subset, CD4+ or CD8+ T cells, or bulk PBMC T cells (not recorded which). Source of these receptors: a man younger than 30 in good health.

The chain employs TRBV7-3 and TRBJ2-3; lacking DNA, the TRBD2 call made by TCRdb goes unchecked. The CDR3 contains 15 residues. Germline V lookup: CDR1 SGHTA, CDR2 FQGTGA. The CDR3 sequence: CASSLMASSTDTQYF.

The chain employs TRBV11-2 and TRBJ1-1. This CDR3 has 16 amino acids. Germline V gene sequence: CDR1 SGHAT, CDR2 FQNNGV. Here the CDR3 reads CASSPGGGFGNTEAFF.

The chain uses TRBV7-2 and TRBJ2-5; TCRdb names TRBD1, which stays unverified in the absence of DNA. CDR1 and CDR2 (germline): SGHTA, FQGNSA. CDR3 size: 13 residues. CDR3 residues: CATRDRVQETQYF.

The V gene is TRBV7-9, the J gene TRBJ2-1; TCRdb's D call of TRBD2 is untestable without DNA. The germline V gene encodes CDR1 SEHNR and CDR2 FQNEAQ (reference sequence). The CDR3 has 13 residues. CDR3 loop: CASSRQTSGRKFF.

The chain uses TRBV28 and TRBJ2-7; TCRdb names TRBD1, which stays unverified in the absence of DNA. The germline gives CDR1 MDHEN, CDR2 SYDVKM. The CDR3 has 15 residues. The chain's CDR3 is CASTTMTRPPYEQYF.

The genes are TRBV5-1 and TRBJ2-1; TCRdb lists TRBD2, though no DNA is available to test this call. Germline lookup yields CDR1 SGHRS and CDR2 YFSETQ. This CDR3 comprises 18 residues. CDR3 amino acids: CASSPNPSLAGEGNEQFF. The full variable domain, rest sourced from reference TRBV5-1 and TRBJ2-1, is KAGVTQTPRYLIKTRGQQVTLSCSPISGHRSVSWYQQTPGQGLQFLFEYFSETQRNKGNFPGRFSGRQFSNSRSEMNVSTLELGDSALYLCASSPNPSLAGEGNEQFFGPGTRLTVL.

The chain couples TRBV6-1 to TRBJ1-6. The CDR3 loop spans 13 amino acids. CDR1 is MNHNS, CDR2 SASEGT, per germline. The CDR3 protein is CASGGTNNSPLHF.

The chain joins TRBV15 to TRBJ1-1; without DNA, the TCRdb call of TRBD1 cannot be checked. This CDR3 comprises 15 residues. Germline V CDR1 and CDR2: LNHNV, YYDKDF (reference sequence). CDR3 residues: CATSRGDRQNTEAFF. Together with reference TRBV15 and TRBJ1-1, the CDR3 gives the full variable domain: DAMVIQNPRYQVTQFGKPVTLSCSQTLNHNVMYWYQQKSSQAPKLLFHYYDKDFNNEADTPDNFQSRRPNTSFCFLDIRSPGLGDTAMYLCATSRGDRQNTEAFFGQGTRLTVV.

CDR3: CASSPGDQTDTQYF. The rearrangement joins TRBV5-4 to TRBJ2-3; the TCRdb D gene call, TRBD1, has no DNA to confirm it. The CDR3 is 14 amino acids. CDR1 SGHNT and CDR2 YYREEE come from the germline V gene (reference sequence).

The CDR3 region is CASSALGRSGRIDTQYF. This chain joins TRBV28 and TRBJ2-3; TCRdb's assignment of TRBD2 cannot be checked, as there is no DNA. The CDR3 runs 17 residues. Germline values: CDR1 MDHEN, CDR2 SYDVKM.

The chain couples TRBV7-9 to TRBJ2-1; TCRdb's D call, TRBD2, is unchecked because there is no DNA. From germline, CDR1 is SEHNR and CDR2 FQNEAQ (reference sequence). CDR3 length equals 16 residues. The CDR3 sequence: CASSPPPGRSYNEQFF.

The rearrangement uses TRBV6-6 and TRBJ2-3; TCRdb's assignment of TRBD2 cannot be checked, as there is no DNA. The CDR3 is 15 residues long. The germline CDR1 and CDR2 sequences are MNHNY and SVGAGI (reference sequence). The CDR3 reads CASSWLAGSTDTQYF.

The chain is built from TRBV7-9 and TRBJ2-5; TCRdb names TRBD2, which stays unverified in the absence of DNA. From germline, CDR1 is SEHNR and CDR2 FQNEAQ (reference sequence). This CDR3 has 14 residues. The CDR3 sequence is CASSSPVREETQYF.

V and J are TRBV7-2 and TRBJ2-2; TCRdb calls TRBD2, which cannot be checked without DNA. Looked up from germline, CDR1 is SGHTA and CDR2 is FQGNSA. This CDR3 comprises 15 residues. The chain's CDR3 is CASHTPGGGTGELFF.

The chain recombines TRBV27 with TRBJ2-1. The CDR3 extends over 14 amino acids. Germline V CDR1 and CDR2: MNHEY, SMNVEV (reference sequence). The CDR3 here is CASSFSTNYNEQFF.

The chain combines TRBV29-1 with TRBJ1-1; TCRdb indicates TRBD1, and absent DNA this call remains unverified. Germline CDR1 is SQVTM and CDR2 is ANQGSEA. The CDR3 has 14 amino acids. CDR3 sequence reads: CSVETGGLNTEAFF.

The V gene is TRBV2, the J gene TRBJ1-5; lacking DNA, the TRBD1 call made by TCRdb goes unchecked. Per the germline V gene, CDR1 is SNHLY and CDR2 is FYNNEI. The CDR3 has 18 amino acids. CDR3 residues: CASSETGRSTLSNQPQHF. Full variable domain (remainder filled in from reference TRBV2 and TRBJ1-5): EPEVTQTPSHQVTQMGQEVILRCVPISNHLYFYWYRQILGQKVEFLVSFYNNEISEKSEIFDDQFSVERPDGSNFTLKIRSTKLEDSAMYFCASSETGRSTLSNQPQHFGDGTRLSIL.

The chain is built from TRBV7-2 and TRBJ2-1; TCRdb proposes TRBD2, but this gene call is untestable without DNA. Germline CDR1 SGHTA, CDR2 FQGNSA. This CDR3 contains 15 residues. The CDR3 loop reads CASSLVGRALDEQFF.

The chain has TRBV12-3 or TRBV12-4 and TRBJ2-7; TCRdb indicates TRBD1, and absent DNA this call remains unverified. The CDR3 spans 13 residues. CDR3 region: CASSFSPENEQYF.

This chain joins TRBV12-3 or TRBV12-4 and TRBJ2-1; TCRdb designates TRBD1, a call that cannot be tested without DNA. There are 16 residues in the CDR3. CDR3: CASSGQEAGPPNEQFF.

The CDR3 loop reads CASSLAEGADTQYF. The chain carries TRBV27 and TRBJ2-3; the D call of TRBD1 rests on TCRdb alone, since no DNA is present to check it. In germline, CDR1 is MNHEY, CDR2 SMNVEV (reference sequence). CDR3 size: 14 residues.

The V gene is TRBV5-8, the J gene TRBJ2-1; with no DNA, the TCRdb D assignment of TRBD1 cannot be verified. The CDR3 spans 16 residues. Germline V gives CDR1 SGHTS, CDR2 YDEGEE. The CDR3 loop reads CASSTPGLTRINEQFF.

The chain joins TRBV9 to TRBJ2-3; TCRdb returns TRBD2, unconfirmable since there is no DNA. The germline CDR1 and CDR2 sequences are SGDLS and YYNGEE. The CDR3 has 16 residues. The CDR3: CASRDRLAGGPDTQYF.

This chain links TRBV12-3 or TRBV12-4 with TRBJ2-1; as DNA is missing, the TRBD2 call by TCRdb cannot be tested. The length of the CDR3 is 15 residues. The CDR3 sequence: CASSSLAGIYNEQFF.

The chain has TRBV3-1 and TRBJ2-1; TCRdb reports TRBD2, a call that lacks DNA to check it against. This CDR3 region has 15 residues. The germline V gene encodes CDR1 LGHDT and CDR2 YNNKEL (reference sequence). This CDR3 reads CASTTGTSTWNEQFF.

The chain recombines TRBV5-1 with TRBJ1-1. The germline CDR1 and CDR2 sequences are SGHRS and YFSETQ. CDR3 length: 14 amino acids. Here the CDR3 reads CASSLGQKNTEAFF.

The chain recombines TRBV9 with TRBJ1-1; as DNA is missing, the TRBD1 call by TCRdb cannot be tested. Looked up from germline, CDR1 is SGDLS and CDR2 is YYNGEE. This CDR3 region has 16 residues. CDR3 region: CASSVDRGGRGTEAFF.

The rearrangement joins TRBV10-3 to TRBJ2-3; TCRdb's D gene call, TRBD2, goes unchecked for lack of DNA. This CDR3 region has 14 residues. Germline V gives CDR1 ENHRY, CDR2 SYGVKD. The CDR3: CAIGGGGSTDTQYF.

The genes are TRBV3-1 and TRBJ1-3. In germline, CDR1 is LGHDT, CDR2 YNNKEL (reference sequence). The CDR3 loop spans 15 amino acids. This chain's CDR3 is CASSQEEGSGNTIYF.

This rearrangement joins TRBV7-8 to TRBJ2-1; TCRdb selects TRBD2, and the lack of DNA leaves this call unchecked. CDR1 SGHVS and CDR2 FQNEAQ come from the germline V gene. The CDR3 is 13 residues long. CDR3 in amino acids: CASSLAPSEEQFF.

This rearrangement joins TRBV20-1 to TRBJ2-7; there is no DNA to check the TCRdb D call of TRBD2. Germline V gives CDR1 DFQATT, CDR2 SNEGSKA (reference sequence). This CDR3 is built from 13 residues. The CDR3 spells CSGFGGSGYEQYF.